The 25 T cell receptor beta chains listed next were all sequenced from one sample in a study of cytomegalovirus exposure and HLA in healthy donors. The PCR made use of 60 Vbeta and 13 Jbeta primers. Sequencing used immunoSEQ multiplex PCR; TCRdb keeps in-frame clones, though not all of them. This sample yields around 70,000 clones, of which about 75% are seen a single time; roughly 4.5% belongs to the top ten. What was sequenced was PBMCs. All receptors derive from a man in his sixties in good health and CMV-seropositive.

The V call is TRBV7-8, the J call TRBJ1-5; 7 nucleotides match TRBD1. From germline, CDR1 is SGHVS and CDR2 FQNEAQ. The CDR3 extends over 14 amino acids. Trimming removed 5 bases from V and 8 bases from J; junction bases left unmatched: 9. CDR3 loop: CASSKETGVKPQHF. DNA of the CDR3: TGTGCCAGCAGCAAAGAAACAGGGGTCAAGCCCCAGCATTTT.

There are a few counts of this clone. CDR3 DNA sequence: TGTGCCAGCAGTGATTCCGCCCAGGGCGATTGGGCTTTCTTT. Protein sequence: CASSDSAQGDWAFF. The chain couples TRBV6-1 to TRBJ1-1; maybe TRBD1 (5 bases). The germline CDR1 and CDR2 sequences are MNHNS and SASEGT. This CDR3 is 14 amino acids long. Trimming stripped 3 bases from V and 11 bases from J, with 19 bases between.

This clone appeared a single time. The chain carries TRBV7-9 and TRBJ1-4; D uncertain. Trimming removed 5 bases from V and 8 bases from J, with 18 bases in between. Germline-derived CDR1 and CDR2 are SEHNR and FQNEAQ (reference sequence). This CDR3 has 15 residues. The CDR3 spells CASSPESPKREKLFF. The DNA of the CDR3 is TGTGCCAGCAGCCCCGAGTCGCCAAAGCGGGAAAAACTGTTTTTT.

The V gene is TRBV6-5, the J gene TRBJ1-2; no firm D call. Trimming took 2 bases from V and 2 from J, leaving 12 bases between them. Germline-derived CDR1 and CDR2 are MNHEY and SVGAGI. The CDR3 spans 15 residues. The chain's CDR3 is CASSYGPRNNYGYTF. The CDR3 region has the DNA TGTGCCAGCAGTTACGGGCCCAGAAACAACTATGGCTACACCTTC.

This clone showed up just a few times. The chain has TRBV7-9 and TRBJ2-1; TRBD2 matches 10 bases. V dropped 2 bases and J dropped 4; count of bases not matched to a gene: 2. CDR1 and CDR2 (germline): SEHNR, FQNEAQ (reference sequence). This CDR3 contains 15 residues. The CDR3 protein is CASSLSAGGYNEQFF. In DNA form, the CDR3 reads TGTGCCAGCAGCTTATCAGCGGGGGGGTACAATGAGCAGTTCTTC.

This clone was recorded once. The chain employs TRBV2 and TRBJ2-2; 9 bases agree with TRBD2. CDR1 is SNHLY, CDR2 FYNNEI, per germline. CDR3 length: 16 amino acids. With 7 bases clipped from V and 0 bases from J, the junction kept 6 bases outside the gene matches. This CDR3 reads CASTGSGRSNTGELFF. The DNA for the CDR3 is TGTGCCAGCACGGGGAGCGGGAGGTCGAACACCGGGGAGCTGTTTTTT.

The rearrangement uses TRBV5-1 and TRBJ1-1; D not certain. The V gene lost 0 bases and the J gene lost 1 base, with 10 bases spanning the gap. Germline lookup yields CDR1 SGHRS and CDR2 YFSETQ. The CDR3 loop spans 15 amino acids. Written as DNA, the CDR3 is TGCGCCAGCAGCTTGGCGAGGTCGGGGAACACTGAAGCTTTCTTT. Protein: CASSLARSGNTEAFF.

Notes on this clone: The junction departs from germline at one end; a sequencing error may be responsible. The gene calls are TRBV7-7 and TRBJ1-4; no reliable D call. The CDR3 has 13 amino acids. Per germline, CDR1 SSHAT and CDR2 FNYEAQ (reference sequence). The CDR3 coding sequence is TGTGCTAGCAGCTTGAATACAAATGAAAAACTGTTTTTT. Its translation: CASSLNTNEKLFF.

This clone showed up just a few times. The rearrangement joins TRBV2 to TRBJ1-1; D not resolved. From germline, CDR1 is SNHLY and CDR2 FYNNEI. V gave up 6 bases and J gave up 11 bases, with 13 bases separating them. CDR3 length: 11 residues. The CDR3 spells CASRALFGAFF. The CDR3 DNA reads TGTGCCAGCAGAGCGCTGTTTGGGGCTTTCTTT.

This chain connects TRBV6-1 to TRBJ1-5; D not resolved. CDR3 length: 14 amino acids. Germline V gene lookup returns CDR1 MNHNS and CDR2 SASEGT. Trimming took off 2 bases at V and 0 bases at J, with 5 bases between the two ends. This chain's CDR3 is CASSEFSSNQPQHF. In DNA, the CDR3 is TGTGCCAGCAGTGAATTTAGTAGCAATCAGCCCCAGCATTTT.

In DNA form, the CDR3 reads TGCGCCAGCAGCCAAGAATTGTTGGCCAGGGGAAGTCGTACCCAGCATTTT. The encoded protein is CASSQELLARGSRTQHF. The chain recombines TRBV4-3 with TRBJ1-5; perhaps TRBD1 as D (6 bases). Germline V gene lookup returns CDR1 LGHNA and CDR2 YSLEER. The CDR3 runs to 17 residues. Deletions cut 0 bases from V and 11 bases from J, with 23 bases between.

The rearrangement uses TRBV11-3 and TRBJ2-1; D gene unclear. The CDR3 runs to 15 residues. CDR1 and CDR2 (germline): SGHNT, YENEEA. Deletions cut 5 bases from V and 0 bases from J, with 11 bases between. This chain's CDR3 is CASSPRQVSYNEQFF. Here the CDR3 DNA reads TGTGCCAGCAGCCCCCGCCAGGTCTCCTACAATGAGCAGTTCTTC.

CDR3 nucleotides: TGTGCCAGCAGACCGATGGACAGGGGAGGGAATGAGCAGTTCTTC. It specifies CASRPMDRGGNEQFF. The chain couples TRBV14 to TRBJ2-1; 9 nucleotides match TRBD1. The CDR3 is 15 amino acids. From germline, CDR1 is SGHDN and CDR2 FVKESK. Losses at the gene ends were 6 bases for V and 7 bases for J; bases not matched to a gene: 10.

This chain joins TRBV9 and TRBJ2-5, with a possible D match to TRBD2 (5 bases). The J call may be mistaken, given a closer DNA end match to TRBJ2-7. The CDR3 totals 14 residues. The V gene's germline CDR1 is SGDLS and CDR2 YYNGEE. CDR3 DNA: TGTGCCAGCAGCGTAGGAAGTGAGGGCTACGAGCAGTACTTC. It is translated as CASSVGSEGYEQYF.

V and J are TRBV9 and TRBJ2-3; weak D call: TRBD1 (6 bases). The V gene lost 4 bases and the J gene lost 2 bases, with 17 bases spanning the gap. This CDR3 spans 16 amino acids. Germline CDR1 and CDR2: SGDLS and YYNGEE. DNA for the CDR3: TGTGCCAGCAGCCCCAAAGGGGGTAGGAACACAGATACGCAGTATTTT. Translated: CASSPKGGRNTDTQYF.

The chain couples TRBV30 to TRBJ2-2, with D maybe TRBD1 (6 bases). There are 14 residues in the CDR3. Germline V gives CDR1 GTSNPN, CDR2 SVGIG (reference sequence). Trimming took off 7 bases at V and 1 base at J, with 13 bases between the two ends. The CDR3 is CASPGTKNTGELFF. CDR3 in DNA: TGTGCCTCGCCGGGGACAAAGAACACCGGGGAGCTGTTTTTT.

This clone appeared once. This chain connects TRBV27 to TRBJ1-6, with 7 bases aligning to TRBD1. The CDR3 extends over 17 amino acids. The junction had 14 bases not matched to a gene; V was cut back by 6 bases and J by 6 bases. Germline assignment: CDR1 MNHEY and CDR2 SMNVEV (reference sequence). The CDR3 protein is CASSLQGIGPTNSPLHF. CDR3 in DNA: TGTGCCAGCAGCTTACAGGGGATAGGACCCACTAATTCACCCCTCCACTTT.

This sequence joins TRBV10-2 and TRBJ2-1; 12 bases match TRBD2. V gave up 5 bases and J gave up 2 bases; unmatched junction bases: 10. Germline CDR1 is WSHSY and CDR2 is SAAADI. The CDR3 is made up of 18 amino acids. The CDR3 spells CASSPLAGGPRAYNEQFF. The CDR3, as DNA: TGCGCCAGCAGTCCCCTAGCGGGAGGGCCCCGGGCCTACAATGAGCAGTTCTTC.

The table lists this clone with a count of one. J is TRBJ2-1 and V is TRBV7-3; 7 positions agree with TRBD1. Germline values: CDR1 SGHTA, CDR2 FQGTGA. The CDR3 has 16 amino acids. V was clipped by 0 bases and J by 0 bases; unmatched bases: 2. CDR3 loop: CASSLTDRSSYNEQFF. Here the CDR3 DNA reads TGTGCCAGCAGCTTAACGGACAGGAGCTCCTACAATGAGCAGTTCTTC.

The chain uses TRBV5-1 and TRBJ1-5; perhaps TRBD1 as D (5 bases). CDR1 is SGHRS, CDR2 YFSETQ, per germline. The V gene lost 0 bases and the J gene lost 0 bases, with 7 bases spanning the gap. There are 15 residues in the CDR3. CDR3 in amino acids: CASSLGGGSNQPQHF. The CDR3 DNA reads TGCGCCAGCAGCTTGGGGGGGGGTAGCAATCAGCCCCAGCATTTT.

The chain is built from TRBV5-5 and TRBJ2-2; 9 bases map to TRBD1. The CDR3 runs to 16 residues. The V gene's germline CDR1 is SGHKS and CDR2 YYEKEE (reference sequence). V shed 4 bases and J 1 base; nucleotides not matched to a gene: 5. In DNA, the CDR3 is TGTGCCAGCAGCAGTCGGACAGGGGTGAACACCGGGGAGCTGTTTTTT. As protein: CASSSRTGVNTGELFF.

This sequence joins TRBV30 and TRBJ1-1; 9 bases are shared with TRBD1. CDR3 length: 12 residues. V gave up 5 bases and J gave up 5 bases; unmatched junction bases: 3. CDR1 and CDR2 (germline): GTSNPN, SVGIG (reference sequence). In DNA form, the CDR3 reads TGTGCCTGGGGAGACAGGGGGACTGAAGCTTTCTTT. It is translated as CAWGDRGTEAFF. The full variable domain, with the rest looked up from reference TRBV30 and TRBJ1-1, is SQTIHQWPATLVQPVGSPLSLECTVEGTSNPNLYWYRQAAGRGLQLLFYSVGIGQISSEVPQNLSASRPQDRQFILSSKKLLLSDSGFYLCAWGDRGTEAFFGQGTRLTVV.

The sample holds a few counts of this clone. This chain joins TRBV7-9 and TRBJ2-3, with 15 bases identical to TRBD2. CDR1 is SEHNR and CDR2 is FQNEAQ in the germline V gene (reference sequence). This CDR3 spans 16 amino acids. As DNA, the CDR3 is TGTGTAACCGGGACTAGCGGGGGGAGAAGCACAGATACGCAGTATTTT. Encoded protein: CVTGTSGGRSTDTQYF.

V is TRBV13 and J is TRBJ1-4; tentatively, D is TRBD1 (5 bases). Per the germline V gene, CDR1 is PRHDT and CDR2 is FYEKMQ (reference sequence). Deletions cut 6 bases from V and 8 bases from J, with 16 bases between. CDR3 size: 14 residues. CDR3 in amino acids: CASRAGTLGEKLFF. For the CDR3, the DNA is TGTGCCAGCAGGGCGGGGACGTTGGGCGAAAAACTGTTTTTT.

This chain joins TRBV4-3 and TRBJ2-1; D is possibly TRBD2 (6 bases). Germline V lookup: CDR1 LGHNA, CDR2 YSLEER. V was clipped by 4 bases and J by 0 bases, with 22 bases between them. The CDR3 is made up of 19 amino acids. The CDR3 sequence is CASSPRTRGATHSYNEQFF. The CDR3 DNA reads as TGCGCCAGCAGCCCTAGGACACGCGGGGCAACCCACTCCTACAATGAGCAGTTCTTC.